This T cell receptor (beta chain) was captured by sequencing in a study of cytomegalovirus exposure and HLA in healthy donors. V dropped 1 base and J dropped 4 bases, with 10 bases sitting between them. Germline V gene sequence: CDR1 MNHNS, CDR2 SASEGT. CDR3 length: 14 residues. Comments on this clone: Its antigen is unknown.

The PCR contained 60 Vbeta and 13 Jbeta primers. Assay: immunoSEQ multiplex PCR; the TCRdb copy retains only in-frame clones and omits some. Counted here are approximately 81,000 clones, roughly 84% occurring once; the ten biggest clones make up 2% to 3%. Study results and limitations: In a later analysis, CMV-associated beta chains were mostly HLA-associated, it appeared. Researchers had no immune exposure information except CMV serostatus available. When a later analysis was performed, an Asian-associated ancestry cluster reportedly had fewer N-insertions than the roughly 700-donor mean.

J is TRBJ1-2 and V is TRBV6-1; D unclear. This receptor was identified in a woman aged 50 to 60 in good health and CMV-seronegative. Sequenced sample: PBMCs. This chain's CDR3 is CASSEGKQTYGYTF. CDR3 coding DNA: TGTGCCAGCAGTGAAGGGAAACAGACCTATGGCTACACCTTC.